The 6 T cell receptor beta chains below all came from one sample that was sequenced in a study of response to subunit inactivated influenza vaccine. TCRdb re-derived calls from the RT-PCR reads in MiXCR, one entry per CDR3 protein. This sample carries 800,000 or so distinct CDR3 sequences, roughly 20% of them seen once, and the ten largest clones take about a tenth. The sequencing here drew on PBMCs from blood, taken 4 to 6 days after vaccination. The receptors shown here come from a man over 45 who received an inactivated influenza vaccine.

This clonotype was observed at least ten times. The chain is built from TRBV20-1 and TRBJ2-7; 7 nucleotides agree with TRBD2. With 0 bases clipped from V and 5 bases from J, the junction kept 10 bases outside the gene matches. Germline CDR1 DFQATT, CDR2 SNEGSKA (reference sequence). The CDR3 consists of 15 residues. This CDR3 is CSARDRLAASDEQYF. CDR3 sequence (DNA): TGCAGTGCTAGAGATAGGCTAGCGGCCAGTGACGAGCAGTACTTC.

This clonotype was counted a few times. The J gene is TRBJ2-1, the V gene TRBV12-3 or TRBV12-4, with a tentative D call TRBD2 (5 bases). Between the trimmed V and J ends, which lost 0 bases and 10 bases, there was a span of 13 bases. CDR3 length: 14 amino acids. In DNA form, the CDR3 reads TGTGCCAGCAGTTTAGCTAGCGCTGATATCGAGCAGTTCTTC. It yields the protein CASSLASADIEQFF.

This clonotype was picked up many times. Mismatch with germline at one junction end may stem from a read error. The rearrangement uses TRBV29-1 and TRBJ2-1; possible D gene TRBD2, 6 bases. CDR3 length: 15 residues. Germline CDR1 SQVTM, CDR2 ANQGSEA. CDR3 DNA sequence: TGCAGCGTGGAAGCTCGTCTGGACTACTACAATGAGCAGTTCTTC. It codes for CSVEARLDYYNEQFF.

This clonotype showed up just a few times. The chain recombines TRBV4-2 with TRBJ2-5, with TRBD2 matching over 8 bases. The V gene end was trimmed by 5 bases and the J gene end by 3 bases; junction bases not matched to a gene: 8. Looked up from germline, CDR1 is LGHNA and CDR2 is YNFKEQ. The length of the CDR3 is 15 residues. CDR3 coding DNA: TGTGCCAGCAGCTCTGGACCGGGACTAGAAGAGACCCAGTACTTC. Its protein product is CASSSGPGLEETQYF.

The V gene is TRBV6-2 or TRBV6-3, the J gene TRBJ2-1; possible D gene TRBD2, 6 bases. The length of the CDR3 is 16 residues. The V end lost 6 bases, the J end lost 3 bases, and 18 bases lay between the germline ends. Germline-derived CDR1 and CDR2 are MNHEY and SVGEGT. CDR3 sequence (DNA): TGTGCCAGCAGCCCTCTCCCGGGACTGAACTACAATGAGCAGTTCTTC. Translating gives CASSPLPGLNYNEQFF.

J is TRBJ2-3 and V is TRBV27, with D possibly being TRBD1 (5 bases). Trimming removed 6 bases from V and 3 bases from J, with 22 bases in between. The CDR3 is 17 amino acids. Germline values: CDR1 MNHEY, CDR2 SMNVEV (reference sequence). The CDR3 protein is CASSRNLGHTRTDTQYF. CDR3 sequence (DNA): TGTGCCAGCAGCCGCAACCTCGGACACACAAGGACAGATACGCAGTATTTT.